The 8 T cell receptor beta chains in this list originate from one sample, sequenced in a study of T cell changes during pregnancy in multiple sclerosis. Here immunoSEQ multiplex PCR was the method, and the copy in TCRdb shows in-frame clones only, minus some. The table records around 60,000 clones, more than 80% of them present only once. The source material was CD4+ T cells from peripheral blood mononuclear cells, sampled after pregnancy. The origin of the receptors is a female donor in good health, enrolled as a control in a pregnancy study.

The chain links TRBV6-5 to TRBJ1-2, with TRBD1 identical over 7 bases. The germline V gene encodes CDR1 MNHEY and CDR2 SVGAGI. The CDR3 length is 14 residues. The V and J ends lost 4 bases and 8 bases, in that order; junction bases with no gene match: 10. CDR3: CASSFDRDRGGYTF. CDR3 nucleotides: TGTGCCAGCAGTTTTGATCGGGACAGAGGAGGCTACACCTTC.

This clone was counted once. The genes are TRBV7-2 and TRBJ2-1, with D possibly being TRBD2 (5 bases). This CDR3 is built from 13 residues. V was shortened by 3 bases and J by 8 bases, with 11 bases between the two germline ends. Looked up from germline, CDR1 is SGHTA and CDR2 is FQGNSA. The CDR3 DNA is TGTGCCAGCAGCTTTCAAGGGAGCGATGAGCAGTTCTTC. Translation: CASSFQGSDEQFF.

The chain uses TRBV18 and TRBJ1-1, with D possibly being TRBD1 (5 bases). CDR3 length: 15 residues. V lost 2 bases to trimming and J lost 2 bases, with 12 bases between them. From germline, CDR1 is KGHSH and CDR2 LQKENI. The DNA of the CDR3 is TGTGCCAGCTCACCATCGGCCCAGGGAAACACTGAAGCTTTCTTT. This encodes CASSPSAQGNTEAFF. Together with reference TRBV18 and TRBJ1-1, the CDR3 gives the full variable domain: NAGVMQNPRHLVRRRGQEARLRCSPMKGHSHVYWYRQLPEEGLKFMVYLQKENIIDESGMPKERFSAEFPKEGPSILRIQQVVRGDSAAYFCASSPSAQGNTEAFFGQGTRLTVV.

J is TRBJ1-4 and V is TRBV5-6; D is possibly TRBD1 (5 bases). CDR3 size: 15 residues. Germline V gene lookup returns CDR1 SGHDT and CDR2 YYEEEE. Trimming shortened V by 4 bases and J by 2 bases, and 12 bases separated the two germline ends. For the CDR3, the DNA is TGTGCCAGCAGCCCCGGGGGGGTGACTAATGAAAAACTGTTTTTT. Amino acids: CASSPGGVTNEKLFF.

The V and J genes are TRBV2 and TRBJ2-2, with 7 bases identical to TRBD2. CDR1 and CDR2 from the germline V gene are SNHLY and FYNNEI. This CDR3 has 15 residues. V dropped 9 bases and J dropped 3; count of bases not matched to a gene: 10. Here the CDR3 reads CASSGLRSYTGELFF. For the CDR3, the DNA is TGTGCCAGTTCGGGACTACGAAGTTACACCGGGGAGCTGTTTTTT.

Only one count was recorded for this clone. The chain couples TRBV19 to TRBJ1-5, with D tentatively TRBD1 (5 bases). Germline V lookup: CDR1 LNHDA, CDR2 SQIVND (reference sequence). This CDR3 comprises 19 residues. Deletions cut 7 bases from V and 2 bases from J, with 27 bases between. DNA for the CDR3: TGTGCCAGTACATCGGTGGGCAGGGTGCTCTTATTCGGCAATCAGCCCCAGCATTTT. Its translation is CASTSVGRVLLFGNQPQHF.

The chain couples TRBV5-1 to TRBJ2-5; no clear D gene. V lost 0 bases, J lost 5 bases, and 8 bases lay in between. This CDR3 contains 13 residues. The germline gives CDR1 SGHRS, CDR2 YFSETQ. The CDR3 sequence is CASSLGELETQYF. The CDR3 DNA reads TGCGCCAGCAGCTTGGGTGAACTCGAGACCCAGTACTTC.

The V and J genes are TRBV5-3 and TRBJ1-4; 8 nucleotides agree with TRBD1. TRBV5-3 is known as an ORF, though its function is uncertain. CDR3 length: 15 residues. Germline trimming cut 7 bases from V and 3 bases from J; bases unmatched to any gene: 8. The CDR3 DNA follows: TGTGCCAGAGGCTCGAAGGGACAGGCTAATGAAAAACTGTTTTTT. This codes for CARGSKGQANEKLFF.